The 28 T cell receptor beta chains given below trace back to one sample, sequenced in a study of T cell clones after liver transplantation. Libraries were prepared by immunoSEQ multiplex PCR; TCRdb keeps only in-frame clonotypes and omits some of them. The sample contains roughly 70,000 clones, under 90% of which appear only once. This material consisted of CD4+ T cells from blood, taken before liver transplant. These receptors were taken from a human donor who received a liver transplant.

The V call is TRBV18, the J call TRBJ2-7, with 8 bases matching TRBD1. CDR3 length: 15 residues. CDR1 and CDR2 (germline): KGHSH, LQKENI. After removal of 6 bases from V and 1 base from J, the junction contained 8 bases not matched to a gene. CDR3 sequence reads: CASSLTGVGSYEQYF. In DNA form, the CDR3 reads TGTGCCAGCTCGCTGACAGGGGTGGGTTCCTACGAGCAGTACTTC.

The rearrangement links TRBV29-1 to TRBJ1-5; D is ambiguous. This CDR3 spans 13 amino acids. V shed 6 bases and J shed 5 bases, with 14 bases lying between them. The germline CDR1 and CDR2 sequences are SQVTM and ANQGSEA. The chain's CDR3 is CSVVGRGDQPQHF. The CDR3 region has the DNA TGCAGCGTCGTTGGAAGAGGTGATCAGCCCCAGCATTTT.

The chain combines TRBV13 with TRBJ2-4; TRBD1 agrees at 7 bases. CDR3 size: 18 residues. Losses at the gene ends were 0 bases for V and 1 base for J; bases not matched to a gene: 9. Per germline, CDR1 PRHDT and CDR2 FYEKMQ (reference sequence). The DNA of the CDR3 is TGTGCCAGCAGCTTAGGTCCGACAGGGTGGTCGGCCAAAAACATTCAGTACTTC. As protein: CASSLGPTGWSAKNIQYF.

This chain connects TRBV11-2 to TRBJ2-2; D might be TRBD2 (6 bases). Germline CDR1 and CDR2: SGHAT and FQNNGV. V shed 7 bases and J shed 4 bases, with 10 bases lying between them. The CDR3 consists of 13 residues. The CDR3 nucleotides are TGTGCCAGCAATCCAGCGGGCACCGGGGAGCTGTTTTTT. Amino acid sequence: CASNPAGTGELFF.

This chain joins TRBV6-5 and TRBJ2-1; 9 nucleotides line up with TRBD2. In germline, CDR1 is MNHEY, CDR2 SVGAGI. The V and J ends lost 5 bases and 1 base, in that order; junction bases with no gene match: 3. The CDR3 extends over 15 amino acids. In DNA form, the CDR3 reads TGTGCCAGCAGTCCCAGCGGGAGGTCCTACAATGAGCAGTTCTTC. It codes for CASSPSGRSYNEQFF.

V is TRBV2 and J is TRBJ2-1; 15 nucleotides match TRBD2. Germline CDR1 is SNHLY and CDR2 is FYNNEI. With V trimmed by 8 bases and J by 3 bases, 8 bases remained unmatched. The CDR3 covers 17 residues. In DNA form, the CDR3 reads TGTGCCAGCGGCGAGGGGGGACTAGCGGGAGGCTACAATGAGCAGTTCTTC. Protein sequence: CASGEGGLAGGYNEQFF.

V is TRBV6-5 and J is TRBJ2-1; the D call may be TRBD1 or TRBD2 (6 bases each). This CDR3 has 16 residues. Germline CDR1 MNHEY, CDR2 SVGAGI. Deletions cut 2 bases from V and 0 bases from J, with 11 bases between. The CDR3 spells CASSYVGGSSYNEQFF. Here the CDR3 DNA reads TGTGCCAGCAGTTACGTGGGGGGCAGCTCCTACAATGAGCAGTTCTTC.

The chain links TRBV6-1 to TRBJ2-7, with D perhaps matching TRBD1 (5 bases). Germline V gene sequence: CDR1 MNHNS, CDR2 SASEGT. The CDR3 has 15 amino acids. Trimming removed 2 bases from V and 4 bases from J, with 15 bases in between. The DNA of the CDR3 is TGTGCCAGCAGTGAACGAAGCAGGGCGGTGTACGAGCAGTACTTC. This gives the protein CASSERSRAVYEQYF.

The CDR3 here is CASSPDLGGGDEQYF. The DNA for the CDR3 is TGTGCCAGCAGCCCAGACCTCGGGGGAGGCGACGAGCAGTACTTC. J is TRBJ2-7 and V is TRBV27, with a possible D match to TRBD2 (6 bases). The germline V gene has CDR1 MNHEY and CDR2 SMNVEV (reference sequence). With 6 bases removed from V and 5 bases from J, the gap between germline ends came to 20 bases. The CDR3 runs to 15 residues.

V and J are TRBV11-2 and TRBJ2-5, with a possible D match to TRBD2 (6 bases). This CDR3 is 15 amino acids long. V was clipped by 0 bases and J by 5 bases, with 13 bases between them. Germline values: CDR1 SGHAT, CDR2 FQNNGV. The CDR3 DNA reads TGTGCCAGCAGCTTAGATGGGGGGAGCCGGGAGACCCAGTACTTC. Its protein is CASSLDGGSRETQYF.

This chain uses TRBV23-1 with TRBJ2-7; 9 bases agree with TRBD2. TRBV23-1 is known as an ORF, though its function is uncertain. V shed 4 bases, J shed 0 bases, and the junction held 7 bases outside the gene matches. The CDR3 has 16 residues. CDR3 protein: CASSPLGSGSSYEQYF. The CDR3 bases are TGCGCCAGCAGTCCCCTTGGTAGCGGGAGCTCCTACGAGCAGTACTTC.

The V and J genes are TRBV23-1 and TRBJ1-2; 7 bases line up with TRBD1. TRBV23-1 is an ORF for which the function is uncertain. CDR3 length: 14 residues. Losses at the gene ends were 4 bases for V and 8 bases for J; bases not matched to a gene: 10. CDR3 amino acids: CASSPKDRVGGYTF. CDR3 nucleotide sequence: TGCGCCAGCAGTCCCAAAGACAGGGTTGGCGGCTACACCTTC.

V and J are TRBV28 and TRBJ2-5; D unclear. Germline values: CDR1 MDHEN, CDR2 SYDVKM. V lost 6 bases, J lost 2 bases, and 13 bases lay in between. This CDR3 is built from 14 residues. The CDR3 bases are TGTGCCAGCAGCGTGTACAGCCCTCAAGAGACCCAGTACTTC. Translated, it gives CASSVYSPQETQYF.

Only one count was recorded for this clone. The chain links TRBV6-5 to TRBJ2-7; no clear D. The germline CDR1 and CDR2 sequences are MNHEY and SVGAGI. This CDR3 is 12 amino acids long. With 6 bases removed from V and 2 bases from J, the gap between germline ends came to 8 bases. CDR3 amino acids: CASRRLPYEQYF. The CDR3, as DNA: TGTGCCAGCAGACGATTGCCCTACGAGCAGTACTTC.

This clone turned up a few times. The rearrangement joins TRBV7-9 to TRBJ1-2; D is undetermined. This CDR3 has 11 residues. The germline V and J ends were trimmed by 5 bases and 6 bases, with 7 bases remaining between them. CDR1 SEHNR and CDR2 FQNEAQ come from the germline V gene (reference sequence). CDR3: CASSMRDGYTF. The CDR3 region has the DNA TGTGCCAGCAGCATGCGAGATGGCTACACCTTC.

The V gene is TRBV6-5, the J gene TRBJ2-1, with a weak D call TRBD1 (7 bases). Looked up from germline, CDR1 is MNHEY and CDR2 is SVGAGI. The V end lost 7 bases, the J end lost 9 bases, and 22 bases lay between the germline ends. There are 15 residues in the CDR3. This CDR3 reads CASIITYGRQGEQFF. CDR3 DNA: TGTGCCAGCATTATAACGTACGGGAGACAGGGTGAGCAGTTCTTC.

The V gene is TRBV2, the J gene TRBJ1-4; no clear D gene. Germline assignment: CDR1 SNHLY and CDR2 FYNNEI. This CDR3 has 14 residues. V lost 6 bases and J 3 bases, leaving 11 bases between the germline ends. The CDR3 sequence: CASRFDTSNEKLFF. CDR3 bases: TGTGCCAGCAGATTTGACACGTCTAATGAAAAACTGTTTTTT.

The genes are TRBV7-8 and TRBJ2-6; D remains unclear. V shed 6 bases and J shed 4 bases, with 10 bases lying between them. The CDR3 runs to 14 residues. CDR1 and CDR2 (germline): SGHVS, FQNEAQ. The CDR3 spells CASSKGFGANVLTF. As DNA, the CDR3 is TGTGCCAGCAGTAAAGGTTTCGGGGCCAACGTCCTGACTTTC.

V usage is TRBV11-2 and J usage is TRBJ2-1, with D perhaps TRBD2 (5 bases). V was clipped by 2 bases and J by 5 bases, with 13 bases between them. The CDR3 spans 15 residues. Looked up from germline, CDR1 is SGHAT and CDR2 is FQNNGV. The CDR3 DNA reads TGTGCCAGCAGCTTATCACCGACGGGGAACAATGAGCAGTTCTTC. The encoded protein is CASSLSPTGNNEQFF. Full variable domain (remainder filled in from reference TRBV11-2 and TRBJ2-1): EAGVAQSPRYKIIEKRQSVAFWCNPISGHATLYWYQQILGQGPKLLIQFQNNGVVDDSQLPKDRFSAERLKGVDSTLKIQPAKLEDSAVYLCASSLSPTGNNEQFFGPGTRLTVL.

A few counts support this clone. This rearrangement joins TRBV7-8 to TRBJ2-7; D not certain. The CDR3 extends over 15 amino acids. V lost 4 bases, J lost 2 bases, and 15 bases lay in between. Germline V gene lookup returns CDR1 SGHVS and CDR2 FQNEAQ. This chain's CDR3 is CASSSSRRVAYEQYF. CDR3 sequence (DNA): TGTGCCAGCAGCTCCTCAAGAAGGGTAGCCTACGAGCAGTACTTC.

In its sample, this clone was seen once. The chain is built from TRBV7-7 and TRBJ2-2, with a tentative D call TRBD1 (5 bases). V was trimmed by 2 bases and J by 1 base, leaving 14 bases between them. Germline V CDR1 and CDR2: SSHAT, FNYEAQ (reference sequence). This CDR3 has 17 residues. This chain's CDR3 is CASSLFPKGKNTGELFF. The CDR3 DNA sequence: TGTGCCAGCAGCTTATTCCCTAAGGGGAAGAACACCGGGGAGCTGTTTTTT.

The chain combines TRBV7-2 with TRBJ1-5; tentatively, D is TRBD1 (5 bases). CDR1 is SGHTA, CDR2 FQGNSA, per germline. The CDR3 covers 15 residues. V lost 1 base to trimming and J lost 2 bases, with 9 bases between them. CDR3 coding DNA: TGTGCCAGCAGCTTAGGGGGGGGACGCAATCAGCCCCAGCATTTT. Its protein product is CASSLGGGRNQPQHF.

The chain has TRBV4-3 and TRBJ2-7; the D is unclear. The length of the CDR3 is 13 residues. Germline V gene data show CDR1 as LGHNA and CDR2 as YSLEER. The V and J ends lost 2 bases and 5 bases respectively, with 10 bases between them. The CDR3 DNA reads as TGCGCCAGCAGCCAATTTTCCTGGGACGAGCAGTACTTC. Its translation is CASSQFSWDEQYF.

This chain connects TRBV29-1 to TRBJ1-1; 8 bases map to TRBD1. After removal of 7 bases from V and 6 bases from J, the junction contained 10 bases not matched to a gene. The germline V gene has CDR1 SQVTM and CDR2 ANQGSEA. The CDR3 is 13 amino acids. This chain's CDR3 is CSGTDRVGSEAFF. The DNA of the CDR3 is TGCAGCGGAACGGACAGGGTGGGTTCTGAAGCTTTCTTT.

The rearrangement uses TRBV5-4 and TRBJ1-2; possibly TRBD1 for D (5 bases). Trimming removed 0 bases from V and 5 bases from J, with 11 bases in between. The V gene's germline CDR1 is SGHNT and CDR2 YYREEE (reference sequence). CDR3 length: 14 amino acids. The CDR3, as DNA: TGTGCCAGCAGCTTGGGACGGGGCGAGTATGGCTACACCTTC. Translation: CASSLGRGEYGYTF.

About this clone itself: Other DNA sequences in this sample translate to the same CDR3. This rearrangement joins TRBV5-1 to TRBJ2-5, with 7 bases aligning to TRBD1. Germline CDR1 SGHRS, CDR2 YFSETQ. The CDR3 totals 13 residues. V shed 0 bases, J shed 5 bases, and the junction held 1 base outside the gene matches. The CDR3 DNA reads TGCGCCAGCAGCTTGGGAGGGGGCGAGACCCAGTACTTC. This translates into CASSLGGGETQYF. The full variable domain, its missing parts supplied by reference TRBV5-1 and TRBJ2-5, is KAGVTQTPRYLIKTRGQQVTLSCSPISGHRSVSWYQQTPGQGLQFLFEYFSETQRNKGNFPGRFSGRQFSNSRSEMNVSTLELGDSALYLCASSLGGGETQYFGPGTRLLVL.

This chain links TRBV5-1 with TRBJ2-7; a possible D gene is TRBD2 (6 bases). Germline-derived CDR1 and CDR2 are SGHRS and YFSETQ. This CDR3 contains 15 residues. Trimming cost V 0 bases and J 3 bases, with 13 bases left between them. The chain's CDR3 is CASSLEGTDFYEQYF. DNA for the CDR3: TGCGCCAGCAGCTTGGAGGGGACTGACTTCTACGAGCAGTACTTC.

This clone came up once. This chain uses TRBV28 with TRBJ2-1; D gene unclear. V was cut by 4 bases and J by 8 bases, with 12 bases left in between. The CDR3 is 13 amino acids. CDR1 and CDR2 from the germline V gene are MDHEN and SYDVKM. CDR3 DNA sequence: TGTGCCAGCAGTTCCCCCCCCGTTGATGAGCAGTTCTTC. Translated: CASSSPPVDEQFF.